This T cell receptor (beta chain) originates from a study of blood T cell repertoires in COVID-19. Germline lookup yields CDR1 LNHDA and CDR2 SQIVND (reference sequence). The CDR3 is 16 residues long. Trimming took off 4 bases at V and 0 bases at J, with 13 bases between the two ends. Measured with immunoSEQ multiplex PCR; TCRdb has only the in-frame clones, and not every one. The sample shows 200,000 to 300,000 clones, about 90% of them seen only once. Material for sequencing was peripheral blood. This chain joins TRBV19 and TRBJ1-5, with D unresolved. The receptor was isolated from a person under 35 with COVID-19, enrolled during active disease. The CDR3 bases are TGTGCCAGTAGTACGGCAGGTTGGTATAGCAATCAGCCCCAGCATTTT. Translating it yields CASSTAGWYSNQPQHF.